This T cell receptor (beta chain) is from a study of cytomegalovirus exposure and HLA in healthy donors. A multiplex PCR was run with 60 Vbeta primers and 13 Jbeta primers. Assay: immunoSEQ multiplex PCR; the TCRdb copy retains only in-frame clones and omits some. The data hold some 79,000 clones, with about 60% observed a single time. CDR1 is LNHDA, CDR2 SQIVND, per germline (reference sequence). CDR3 size: 14 residues. Trimming pared 7 bases from V and 3 bases from J, leaving 15 bases between. The source of this sequence is a woman aged 40 to 50 in good health and CMV-seropositive. The chain combines TRBV19 with TRBJ1-2; D gene uncertain. Sequenced: PBMCs. The CDR3 is CASTPAIRDYGYTF. In DNA form, the CDR3 reads TGTGCCAGTACCCCGGCGATACGGGACTATGGCTACACCTTC.